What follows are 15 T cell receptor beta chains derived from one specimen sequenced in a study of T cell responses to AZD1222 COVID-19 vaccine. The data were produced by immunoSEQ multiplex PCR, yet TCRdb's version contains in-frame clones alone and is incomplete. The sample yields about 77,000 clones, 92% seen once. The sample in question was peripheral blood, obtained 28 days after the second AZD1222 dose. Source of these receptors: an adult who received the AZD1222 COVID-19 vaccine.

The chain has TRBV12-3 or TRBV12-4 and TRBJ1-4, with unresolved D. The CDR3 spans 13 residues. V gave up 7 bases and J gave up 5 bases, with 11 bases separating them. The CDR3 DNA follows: TGTGCCAGCATGGGGAGACCAAATGAAAAACTGTTTTTT. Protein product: CASMGRPNEKLFF.

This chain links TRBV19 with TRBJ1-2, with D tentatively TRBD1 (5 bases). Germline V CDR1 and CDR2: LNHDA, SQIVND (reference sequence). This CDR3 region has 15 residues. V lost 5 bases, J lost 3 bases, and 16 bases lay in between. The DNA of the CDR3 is TGTGCCAGTAGTCCGGGGACGCCAGGCCACTATGGCTACACCTTC. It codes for CASSPGTPGHYGYTF.

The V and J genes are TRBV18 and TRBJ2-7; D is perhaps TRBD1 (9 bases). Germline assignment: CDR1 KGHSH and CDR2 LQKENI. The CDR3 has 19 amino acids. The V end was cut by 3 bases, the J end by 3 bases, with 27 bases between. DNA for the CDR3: TGTGCCAGCTCACCGACGTGGGGACAGGGCACTAGCGGTTACTACGAGCAGTACTTC. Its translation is CASSPTWGQGTSGYYEQYF.

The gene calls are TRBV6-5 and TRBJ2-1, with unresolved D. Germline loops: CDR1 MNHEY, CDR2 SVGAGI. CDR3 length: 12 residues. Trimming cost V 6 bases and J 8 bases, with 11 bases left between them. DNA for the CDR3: TGTGCCAGCAGCCGCGGAAGGGATGAGCAGTTCTTC. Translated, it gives CASSRGRDEQFF.

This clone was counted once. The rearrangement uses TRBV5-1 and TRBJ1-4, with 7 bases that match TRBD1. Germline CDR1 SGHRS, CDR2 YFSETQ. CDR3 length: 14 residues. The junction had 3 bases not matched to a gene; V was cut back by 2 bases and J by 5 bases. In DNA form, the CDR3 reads TGCGCCAGCAGCTTTACAGGGGTGAATGAAAAACTGTTTTTT. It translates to CASSFTGVNEKLFF.

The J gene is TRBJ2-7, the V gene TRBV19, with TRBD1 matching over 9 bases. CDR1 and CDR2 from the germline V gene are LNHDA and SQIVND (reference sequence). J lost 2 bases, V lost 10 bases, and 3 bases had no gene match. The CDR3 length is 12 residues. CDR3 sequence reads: CATGTGPYEQYF. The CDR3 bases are TGTGCCACCGGGACAGGGCCCTACGAGCAGTACTTC.

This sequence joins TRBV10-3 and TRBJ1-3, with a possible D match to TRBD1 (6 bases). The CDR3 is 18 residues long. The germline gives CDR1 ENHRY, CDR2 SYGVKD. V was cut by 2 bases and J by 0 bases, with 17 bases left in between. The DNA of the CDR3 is TGTGCCATCAGTGAGCTCTCTCCGAGGGGGAACTCTGGAAACACCATATATTTT. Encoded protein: CAISELSPRGNSGNTIYF.

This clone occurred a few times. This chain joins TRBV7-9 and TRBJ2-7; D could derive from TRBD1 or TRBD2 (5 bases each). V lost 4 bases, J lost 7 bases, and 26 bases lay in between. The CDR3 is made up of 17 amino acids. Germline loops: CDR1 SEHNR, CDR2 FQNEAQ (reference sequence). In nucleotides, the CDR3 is TGTGCCAGCAGCTCACTCGGCCTAGGGACGTCAAGAGGGGAGCAGTACTTC. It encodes CASSSLGLGTSRGEQYF.

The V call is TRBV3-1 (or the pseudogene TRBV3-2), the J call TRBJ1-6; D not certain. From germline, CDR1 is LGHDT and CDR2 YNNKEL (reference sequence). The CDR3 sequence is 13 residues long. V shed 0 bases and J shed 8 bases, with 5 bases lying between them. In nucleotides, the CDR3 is TGTGCCAGCAGCCAAGATGCTGATTCACCCCTCCACTTT. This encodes CASSQDADSPLHF.

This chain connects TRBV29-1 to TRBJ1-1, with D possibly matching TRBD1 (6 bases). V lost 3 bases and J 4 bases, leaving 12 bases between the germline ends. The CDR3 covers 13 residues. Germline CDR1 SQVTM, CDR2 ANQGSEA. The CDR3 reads CSVDEGGVTEAFF. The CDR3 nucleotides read TGCAGCGTTGACGAGGGGGGCGTCACTGAAGCTTTCTTT.

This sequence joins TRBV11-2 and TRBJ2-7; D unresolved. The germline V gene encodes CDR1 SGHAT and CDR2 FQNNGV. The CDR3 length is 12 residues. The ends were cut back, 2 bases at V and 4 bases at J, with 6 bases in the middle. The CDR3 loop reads CASSLLEYEQYF. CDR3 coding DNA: TGTGCCAGCAGCTTATTAGAATACGAGCAGTACTTC.

CDR3 sequence: CASSSSGNSPLHF. CDR3 DNA sequence: TGTGCCAGCAGCTCCTCTGGTAATTCACCCCTCCACTTT. The chain couples TRBV11-3 to TRBJ1-6; D is unclear. Germline loops: CDR1 SGHNT, CDR2 YENEEA. The CDR3 contains 13 residues. The germline V and J ends were trimmed by 4 bases and 6 bases, with 7 bases remaining between them. The entire variable domain, with the rest obtained from reference TRBV11-3 and TRBJ1-6, is as follows: EAGVVQSPRYKIIEKKQPVAFWCNPISGHNTLYWYLQNLGQGPELLIRYENEEAVDDSQLPKDRFSAERLKGVDSTLKIQPAELGDSAVYLCASSSSGNSPLHFGNGTRLTVT.

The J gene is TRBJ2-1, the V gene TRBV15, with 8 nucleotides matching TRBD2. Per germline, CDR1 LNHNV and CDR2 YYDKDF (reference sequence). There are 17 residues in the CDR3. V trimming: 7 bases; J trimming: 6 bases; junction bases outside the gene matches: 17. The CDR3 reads CATTRERAGAPLNEQFF. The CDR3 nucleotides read TGTGCCACCACCCGGGAGAGAGCGGGAGCCCCACTCAATGAGCAGTTCTTC.

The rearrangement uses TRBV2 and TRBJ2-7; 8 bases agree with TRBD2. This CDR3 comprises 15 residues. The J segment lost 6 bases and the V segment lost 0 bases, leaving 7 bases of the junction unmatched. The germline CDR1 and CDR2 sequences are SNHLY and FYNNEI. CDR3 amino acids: CASSEAFAGGSEQYF. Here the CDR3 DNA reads TGTGCCAGCAGTGAAGCGTTTGCGGGAGGAAGCGAGCAGTACTTC.

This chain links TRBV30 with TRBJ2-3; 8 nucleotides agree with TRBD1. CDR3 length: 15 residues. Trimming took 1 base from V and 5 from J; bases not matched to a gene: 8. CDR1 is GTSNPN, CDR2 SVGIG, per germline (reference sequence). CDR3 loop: CAWSGPGQGEDTQYF. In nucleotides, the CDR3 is TGTGCCTGGAGTGGCCCCGGACAGGGTGAAGATACGCAGTATTTT.